The 11 T cell receptor beta chains in this list originate from one sample, sequenced in a study of cytomegalovirus exposure and HLA in healthy donors. Libraries were prepared by immunoSEQ multiplex PCR; TCRdb keeps only in-frame clonotypes and omits some of them. The repertoire has roughly 200,000 clones, 81% of them found once; the top ten carry 1.2%. The sequenced material came from PBMCs. Receptor source: a woman in her twenties or thirties in good health and CMV-seronegative.

This clone has only a few counts. V and J are TRBV6-1 and TRBJ2-1; the match to TRBD2 covers 10 bases. The germline V gene has CDR1 MNHNS and CDR2 SASEGT. V was pared by 8 bases and J by 0 bases, with 4 bases of the junction left unmatched. The CDR3 length is 15 residues. This CDR3 is CASVAGGSSYNEQFF. The CDR3 region has the DNA TGTGCCAGCGTAGCGGGGGGTAGCTCCTACAATGAGCAGTTCTTC.

The CDR3 is CAWTPPGQGGIAAPPDTQYF. The CDR3 DNA follows: TGTGCCTGGACCCCGCCGGGACAGGGGGGGATAGCGGCCCCCCCCGATACGCAGTATTTT. The gene calls are TRBV30 and TRBJ2-3; 11 nucleotides align to TRBD1. This CDR3 comprises 20 residues. Germline loops: CDR1 GTSNPN, CDR2 SVGIG (reference sequence). The trim removed 4 bases at V and 6 bases at J, leaving 24 bases unmatched.

J is TRBJ1-1 and V is TRBV5-1, with D tentatively TRBD1 (6 bases). The CDR3 contains 14 residues. Trimming shortened V by 0 bases and J by 6 bases, and 12 bases separated the two germline ends. In germline, CDR1 is SGHRS, CDR2 YFSETQ. CDR3 protein: CASSLAGARSEAFF. The CDR3 nucleotides read TGCGCCAGCAGCTTGGCAGGGGCGAGGTCTGAAGCTTTCTTT.

The chain employs TRBV27 and TRBJ2-1; TRBD2 matches at 11 bases. CDR3 length: 15 amino acids. Per germline, CDR1 MNHEY and CDR2 SMNVEV (reference sequence). The V gene end was trimmed by 2 bases and the J gene end by 9 bases; junction bases not matched to a gene: 6. CDR3 DNA: TGTGCCAGCAGTTTAAGGCTAGCGGGGGGTAGTGAGCAGTTCTTC. Encoded protein: CASSLRLAGGSEQFF.

This chain uses TRBV2 with TRBJ1-4, with a tentative D call TRBD1 (5 bases). The CDR3 length is 13 residues. V shed 4 bases and J shed 7 bases, with 10 bases lying between them. Germline CDR1 SNHLY, CDR2 FYNNEI. Here the CDR3 DNA reads TGTGCCAGCAGTGTCTACGGGGGTGAAAAACTGTTTTTT. Encoded protein: CASSVYGGEKLFF.

J is TRBJ2-7 and V is TRBV27; TRBD1 matches at 10 bases. The CDR3 is made up of 14 amino acids. The ends lost 3 bases at V and 7 bases at J; junction bases unmatched: 6. Germline CDR1 is MNHEY and CDR2 is SMNVEV (reference sequence). CDR3 protein: CASSFQTGGGEQYF. The CDR3 nucleotides read TGTGCCAGCAGTTTCCAGACAGGGGGCGGAGAGCAGTACTTC.

The genes are TRBV11-2 and TRBJ2-1; 13 positions agree with TRBD2. CDR3 length: 19 amino acids. In germline, CDR1 is SGHAT, CDR2 FQNNGV. With 5 bases clipped from V and 5 bases from J, the junction kept 15 bases outside the gene matches. The CDR3 nucleotides are TGTGCCAGCAGCCCCCCGGGACGGACTAGCGGGAGTGGTGACAATGAGCAGTTCTTC. It yields the protein CASSPPGRTSGSGDNEQFF. Together with reference TRBV11-2 and TRBJ2-1, the CDR3 gives the full variable domain: EAGVAQSPRYKIIEKRQSVAFWCNPISGHATLYWYQQILGQGPKLLIQFQNNGVVDDSQLPKDRFSAERLKGVDSTLKIQPAKLEDSAVYLCASSPPGRTSGSGDNEQFFGPGTRLTVL.

DNA for the CDR3: TGTGCCAGCACCAACTACCCTAGCAGAACCTACGAGCAGTACTTC. Residues: CASTNYPSRTYEQYF. The chain couples TRBV27 to TRBJ2-7, with D possibly being TRBD2 (5 bases). CDR3 length: 15 amino acids. The V and J ends lost 7 bases and 2 bases respectively, with 18 bases between them. CDR1 is MNHEY, CDR2 SMNVEV, per germline (reference sequence).

The rearrangement uses TRBV5-1 and TRBJ2-3, with 11 bases identical to TRBD1. Germline-derived CDR1 and CDR2 are SGHRS and YFSETQ. The CDR3 consists of 14 residues. J gave up 5 bases and V 3 bases, and 2 bases lay outside the gene matches. The CDR3 reads CASSSGQGVDTQYF. The CDR3 coding sequence is TGCGCCAGCAGCTCGGGACAGGGGGTAGATACGCAGTATTTT.

The chain uses TRBV19 and TRBJ2-7; tentatively, D is TRBD1 (5 bases). V gave up 3 bases and J gave up 4 bases, with 13 bases separating them. The CDR3 covers 14 residues. Looked up from germline, CDR1 is LNHDA and CDR2 is SQIVND (reference sequence). The DNA for the CDR3 is TGTGCCAGTAGTATCGGTGGGGCTGAGTACGAGCAGTACTTC. Protein product: CASSIGGAEYEQYF.

The V gene is TRBV10-1, the J gene TRBJ1-6; 10 bases map to TRBD1. J gave up 6 bases and V 10 bases, and 9 bases lay outside the gene matches. This CDR3 spans 15 amino acids. The germline gives CDR1 WNHNN, CDR2 SYGVQD (reference sequence). The CDR3 spells CAIQDRGVPNSPLHF. For the CDR3, the DNA is TGCGCCATCCAGGACAGGGGGGTCCCTAATTCACCCCTCCACTTT.